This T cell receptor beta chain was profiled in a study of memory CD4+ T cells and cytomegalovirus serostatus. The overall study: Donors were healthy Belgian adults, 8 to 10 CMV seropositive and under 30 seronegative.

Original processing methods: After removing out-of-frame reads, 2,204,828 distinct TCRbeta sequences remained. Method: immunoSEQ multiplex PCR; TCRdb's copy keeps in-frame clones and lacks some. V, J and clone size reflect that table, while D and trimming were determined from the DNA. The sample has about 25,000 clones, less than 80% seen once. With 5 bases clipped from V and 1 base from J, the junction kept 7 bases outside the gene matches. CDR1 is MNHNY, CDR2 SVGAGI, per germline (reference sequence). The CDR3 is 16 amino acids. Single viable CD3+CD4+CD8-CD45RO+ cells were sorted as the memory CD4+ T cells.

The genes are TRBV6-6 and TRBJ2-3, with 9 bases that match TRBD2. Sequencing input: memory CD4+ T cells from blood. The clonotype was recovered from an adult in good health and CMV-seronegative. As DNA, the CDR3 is TGTGCCAGCAGTCGACGACTAGCGGTAGGCACAGATACGCAGTATTTT. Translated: CASSRRLAVGTDTQYF.